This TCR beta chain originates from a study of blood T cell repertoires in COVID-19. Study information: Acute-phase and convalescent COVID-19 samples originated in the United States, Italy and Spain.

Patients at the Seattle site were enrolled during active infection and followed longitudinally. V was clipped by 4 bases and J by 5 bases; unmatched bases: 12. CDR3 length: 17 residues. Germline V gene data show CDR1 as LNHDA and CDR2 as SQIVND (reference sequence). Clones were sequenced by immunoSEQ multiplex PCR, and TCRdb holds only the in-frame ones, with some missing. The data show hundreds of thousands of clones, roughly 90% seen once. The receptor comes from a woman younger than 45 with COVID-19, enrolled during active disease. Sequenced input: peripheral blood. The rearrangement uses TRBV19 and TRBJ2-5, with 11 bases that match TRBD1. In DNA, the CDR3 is TGTGCCAGTAGTACCGGGGACAGGGGGACGGTCTTGGAGACCCAGTACTTC. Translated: CASSTGDRGTVLETQYF.